This T cell receptor (beta chain) was retrieved from a study of human T cells and chemical hapten exposure. Individual cDNA molecules (in the library) carried attached unique molecular identifiers. Authors' analysis steps: Sample-level TCR yields exhibited a median of around 93,000, with a range of about 23,224 to 700,000. TCRdb redid the calling of the RACE reads with MiXCR, one entry per CDR3 protein. Clone size and V and J calls follow TCRdb, not the original study. The sample has about 90,000 distinct CDR3 sequences, about a tenth seen once. Time point reported: patch test 3, about 24 weeks after DPC sensitization. Indicated treatment: therapeutic diphenylcyclopropenone sensitization with weekly scalp DPC. Study-wide points: Positively correlated with patch test score were the counts of PT1 expanded TCRs. High-frequency TCRs, those above 1 in 1000, stayed the same after DPC sensitization.

Trimming shortened V by 3 bases and J by 5 bases, and 19 bases separated the two germline ends. CDR1 and CDR2 (germline): LNHDA, SQIVND (reference sequence). The CDR3 consists of 16 residues. Details on this clonotype: Its antigen remains unidentified.

Sequenced here: whole blood, sampled in connection with sensitization to the hapten diphenylcyclopropenone (DPC). The V and J genes are TRBV19 and TRBJ2-5; D assignment may be TRBD1 or TRBD2 (6 bases each). The clonotype comes from a woman aged 25-40 years with alopecia areata. Some clones in this sample may be carry-over from other donors' samples. For the CDR3, the DNA is TGTGCCAGTAGTATCTACGGGGGCACCCAGGGGGAGACCCAGTACTTC. Its translation: CASSIYGGTQGETQYF.